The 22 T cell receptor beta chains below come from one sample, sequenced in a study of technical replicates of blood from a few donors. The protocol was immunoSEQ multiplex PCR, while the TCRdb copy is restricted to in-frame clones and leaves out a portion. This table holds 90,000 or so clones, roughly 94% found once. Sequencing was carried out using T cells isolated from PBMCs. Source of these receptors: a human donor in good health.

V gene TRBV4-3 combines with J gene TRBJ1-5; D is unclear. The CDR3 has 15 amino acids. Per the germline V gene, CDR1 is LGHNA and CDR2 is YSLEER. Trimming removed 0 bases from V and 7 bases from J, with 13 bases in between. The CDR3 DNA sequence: TGCGCCAGCAGCCAAGATTCTCATGCTAGCCAGCCCCAGCATTTT. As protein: CASSQDSHASQPQHF.

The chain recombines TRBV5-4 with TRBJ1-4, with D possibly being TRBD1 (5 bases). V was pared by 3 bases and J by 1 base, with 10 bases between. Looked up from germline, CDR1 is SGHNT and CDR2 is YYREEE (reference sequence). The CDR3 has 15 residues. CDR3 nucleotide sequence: TGTGCCAGCAGCTCCGGGGGGTTAACTAATGAAAAACTGTTTTTT. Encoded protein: CASSSGGLTNEKLFF.

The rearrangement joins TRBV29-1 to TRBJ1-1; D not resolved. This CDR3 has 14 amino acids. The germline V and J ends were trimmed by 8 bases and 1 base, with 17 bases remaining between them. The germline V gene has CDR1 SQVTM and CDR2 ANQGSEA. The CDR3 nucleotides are TGCAGCTCAATGATGGAACTAACGAACACTGAAGCTTTCTTT. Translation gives CSSMMELTNTEAFF.

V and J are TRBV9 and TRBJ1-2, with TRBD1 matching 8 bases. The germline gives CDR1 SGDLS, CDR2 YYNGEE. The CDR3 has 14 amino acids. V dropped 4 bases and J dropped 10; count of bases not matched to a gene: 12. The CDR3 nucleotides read TGTGCCAGCAGCCAGAGAGCAGGGGGCGATATCTACACCTTC. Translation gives CASSQRAGGDIYTF.

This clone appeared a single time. This CDR3 is CASSGGNTEAFF. CDR3 DNA sequence: TGTGCCAGCAGTGGAGGGAACACTGAAGCTTTCTTT. The chain employs TRBV2 and TRBJ1-1, with no clear D. The V and J ends lost 4 bases and 1 base respectively, with 4 bases between them. Germline values: CDR1 SNHLY, CDR2 FYNNEI. The CDR3 loop spans 12 amino acids.

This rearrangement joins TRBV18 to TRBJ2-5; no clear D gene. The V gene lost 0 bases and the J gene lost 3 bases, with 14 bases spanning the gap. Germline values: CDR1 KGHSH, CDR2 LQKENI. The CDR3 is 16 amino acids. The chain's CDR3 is CASSPPPLPRKETQYF. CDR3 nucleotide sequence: TGTGCCAGCTCACCACCACCTTTACCGCGAAAAGAGACCCAGTACTTC.

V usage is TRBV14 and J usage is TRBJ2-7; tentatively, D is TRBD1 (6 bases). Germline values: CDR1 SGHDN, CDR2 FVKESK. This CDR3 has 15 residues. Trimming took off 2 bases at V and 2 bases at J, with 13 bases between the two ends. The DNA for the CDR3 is TGTGCCAGCAGCCAAATACAGGGATACACCTACGAGCAGTACTTC. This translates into CASSQIQGYTYEQYF.

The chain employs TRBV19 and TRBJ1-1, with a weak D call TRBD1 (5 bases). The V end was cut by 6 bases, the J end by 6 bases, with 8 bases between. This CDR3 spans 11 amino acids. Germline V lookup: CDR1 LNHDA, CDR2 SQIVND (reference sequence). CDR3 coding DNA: TGTGCCAGTAGGGAGGGACCTGAAGCTTTCTTT. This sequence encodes CASREGPEAFF.

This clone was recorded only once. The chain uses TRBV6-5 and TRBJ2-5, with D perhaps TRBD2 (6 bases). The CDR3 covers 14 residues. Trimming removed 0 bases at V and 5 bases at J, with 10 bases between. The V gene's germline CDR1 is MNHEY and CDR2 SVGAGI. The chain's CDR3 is CASSYSRRVETQYF. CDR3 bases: TGTGCCAGCAGTTACTCTAGGAGGGTGGAGACCCAGTACTTC.

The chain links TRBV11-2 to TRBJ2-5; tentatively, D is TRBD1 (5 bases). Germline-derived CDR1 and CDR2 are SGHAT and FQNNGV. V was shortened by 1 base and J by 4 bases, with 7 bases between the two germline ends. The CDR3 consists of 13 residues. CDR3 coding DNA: TGTGCCAGCAGCTTAGCAGGGATAGAGACCCAGTACTTC. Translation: CASSLAGIETQYF.

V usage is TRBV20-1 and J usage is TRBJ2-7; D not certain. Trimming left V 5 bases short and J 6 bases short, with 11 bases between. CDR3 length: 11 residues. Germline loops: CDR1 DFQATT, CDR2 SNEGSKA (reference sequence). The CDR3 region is CSALLPREQYF. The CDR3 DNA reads TGCAGTGCTCTGCTACCGCGCGAGCAGTACTTC.

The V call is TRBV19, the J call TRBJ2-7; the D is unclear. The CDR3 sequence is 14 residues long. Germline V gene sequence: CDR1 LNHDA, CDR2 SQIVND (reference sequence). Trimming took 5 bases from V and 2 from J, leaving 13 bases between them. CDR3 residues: CASSPGITTYEQYF. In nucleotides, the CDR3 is TGTGCCAGTAGTCCCGGTATCACGACCTACGAGCAGTACTTC.

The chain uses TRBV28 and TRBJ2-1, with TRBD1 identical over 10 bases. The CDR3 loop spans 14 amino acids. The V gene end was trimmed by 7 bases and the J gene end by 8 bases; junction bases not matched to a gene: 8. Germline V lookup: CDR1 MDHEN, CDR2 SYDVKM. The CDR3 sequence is CASTGTGESYEQFF. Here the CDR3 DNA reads TGTGCCAGCACCGGGACAGGGGAATCATATGAGCAGTTCTTC.

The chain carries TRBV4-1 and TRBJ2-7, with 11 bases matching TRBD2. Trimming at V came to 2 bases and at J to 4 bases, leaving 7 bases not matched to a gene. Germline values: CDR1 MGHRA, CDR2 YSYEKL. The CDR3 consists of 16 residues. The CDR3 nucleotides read TGCGCCAGCAGCCAAACAGAACTAGCGGGAGCGTACGAGCAGTACTTC. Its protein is CASSQTELAGAYEQYF.

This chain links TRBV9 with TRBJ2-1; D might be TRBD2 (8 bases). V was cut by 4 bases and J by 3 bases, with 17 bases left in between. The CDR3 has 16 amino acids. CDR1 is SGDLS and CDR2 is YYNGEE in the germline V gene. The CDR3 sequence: CASSSKGAGGYNEQFF. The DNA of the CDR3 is TGTGCCAGCAGCTCGAAGGGGGCGGGAGGCTACAATGAGCAGTTCTTC.

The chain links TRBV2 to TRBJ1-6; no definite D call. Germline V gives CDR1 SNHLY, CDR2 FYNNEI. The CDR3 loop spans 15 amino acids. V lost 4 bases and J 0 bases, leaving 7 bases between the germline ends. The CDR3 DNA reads TGTGCCAGCAGTGTGACTGGCTCCTATAATTCACCCCTCCACTTT. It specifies CASSVTGSYNSPLHF.

The CDR3 nucleotides read TGTGCCAGCAGTTACAACCTCACAGGTGTGAATCAGCCCCAGCATTTT. Its translation: CASSYNLTGVNQPQHF. The chain carries TRBV6-5 and TRBJ1-5; possibly TRBD1 for D (5 bases). The germline V gene has CDR1 MNHEY and CDR2 SVGAGI. The V and J ends lost 2 bases and 4 bases respectively, with 15 bases between them. The CDR3 has 16 amino acids.

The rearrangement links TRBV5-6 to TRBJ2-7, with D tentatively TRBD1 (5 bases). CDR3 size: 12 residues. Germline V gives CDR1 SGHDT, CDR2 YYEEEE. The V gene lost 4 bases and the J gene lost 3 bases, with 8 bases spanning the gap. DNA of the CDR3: TGTGCCAGCAGCGTTGACAGCTACGAGCAGTACTTC. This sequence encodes CASSVDSYEQYF.

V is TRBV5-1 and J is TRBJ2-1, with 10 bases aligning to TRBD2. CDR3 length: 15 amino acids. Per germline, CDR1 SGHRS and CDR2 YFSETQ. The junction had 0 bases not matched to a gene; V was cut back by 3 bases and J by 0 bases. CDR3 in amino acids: CASSSSGSSYNEQFF. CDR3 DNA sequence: TGCGCCAGCAGCTCTAGCGGGAGCTCCTACAATGAGCAGTTCTTC.

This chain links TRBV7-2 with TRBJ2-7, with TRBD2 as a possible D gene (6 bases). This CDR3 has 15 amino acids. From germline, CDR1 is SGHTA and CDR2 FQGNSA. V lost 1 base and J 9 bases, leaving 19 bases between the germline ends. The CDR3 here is CASSLDAGTQVGQYF. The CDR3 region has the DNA TGTGCCAGCAGCTTAGATGCGGGGACCCAAGTCGGGCAGTACTTC.

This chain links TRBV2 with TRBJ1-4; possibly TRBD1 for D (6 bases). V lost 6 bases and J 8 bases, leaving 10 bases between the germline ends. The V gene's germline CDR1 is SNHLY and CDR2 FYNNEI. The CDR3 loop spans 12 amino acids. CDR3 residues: CASRGGQEKLFF. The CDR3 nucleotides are TGTGCCAGCAGAGGGGGACAAGAAAAACTGTTTTTT.

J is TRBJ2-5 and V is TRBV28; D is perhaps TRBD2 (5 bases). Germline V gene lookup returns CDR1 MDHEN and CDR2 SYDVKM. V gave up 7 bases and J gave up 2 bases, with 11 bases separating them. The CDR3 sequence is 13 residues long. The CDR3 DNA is TGTGCCAGCACTCCAGGAGGTCAAGAGACCCAGTACTTC. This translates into CASTPGGQETQYF.